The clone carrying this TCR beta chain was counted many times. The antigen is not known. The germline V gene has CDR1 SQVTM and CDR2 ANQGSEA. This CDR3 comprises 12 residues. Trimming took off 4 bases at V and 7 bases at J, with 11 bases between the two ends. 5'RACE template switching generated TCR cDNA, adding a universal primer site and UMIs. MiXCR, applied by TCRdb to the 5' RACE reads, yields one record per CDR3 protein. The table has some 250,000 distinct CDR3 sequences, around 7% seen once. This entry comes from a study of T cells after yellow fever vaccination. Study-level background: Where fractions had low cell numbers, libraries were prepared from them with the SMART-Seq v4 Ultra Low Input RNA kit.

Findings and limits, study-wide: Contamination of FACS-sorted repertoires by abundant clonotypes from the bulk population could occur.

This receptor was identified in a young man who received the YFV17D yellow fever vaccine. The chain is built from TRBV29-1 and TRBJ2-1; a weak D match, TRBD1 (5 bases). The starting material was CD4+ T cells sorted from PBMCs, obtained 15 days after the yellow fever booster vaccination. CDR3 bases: TGCAGCGTTGGGGGAAAGGGGAATGAGCAGTTCTTC. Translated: CSVGGKGNEQFF.